This T cell receptor (beta chain) originates from a study of shared clonotypes between healthy human individuals. Whole-study context: The donors, two women and a few men, were aged 18 to 49.

V was trimmed by 4 bases and J by 3 bases, leaving 13 bases between them. This CDR3 contains 14 residues. The germline CDR1 and CDR2 sequences are MNHEY and SMNVEV (reference sequence). Donors, healthy HIV-negative adults, lacked recent acute infections or vaccinations. Among the unsorted PBMC samples, replicate PCRs used around 300 ng DNA, roughly 33,000 T cell genomes. Clones were read by immunoSEQ multiplex PCR, and TCRdb kept only the in-frame ones, dropping some. The sample holds 450,000 to 600,000 clones, 79% seen once. The TCR sequence derives from a woman aged 35 to 49 in good health. Some clones in this sample may be carry-over from other donors' samples. Sequencing input: PBMCs. The chain has TRBV27 and TRBJ2-7; TRBD1 or TRBD2 may be the D gene (5 bases each). CDR3 in DNA: TGTGCCAGCAGTTGGGGCGCCGGGAACTACGAGCAGTACTTC. Protein product: CASSWGAGNYEQYF.